A selection of T cell receptor beta chains follows, all from one sample in a study of T cell responses to AZD1222 COVID-19 vaccine. This table comes from immunoSEQ multiplex PCR, and its TCRdb copy is limited to in-frame clones, with some not included. The data show over 50,000 clones, 65% to 85% seen once. The sample in question was peripheral blood, obtained on day 0 of AZD1222 vaccination. Receptor source: an adult in good health. Each CDR3 is given with its conserved first and last residue. A D gene is named only where the DNA matches it firmly. Clone size is not always given. Where it is, it says once, few, many or a class for expanded clones.

15,TRBJ2-7,TRBV18,TRBD1,.,TGTGCCAGCTCACCCCCCGGGACAGGGTTTTACGAGCAGTACTTC,CASSPPGTGFYEQYF
17,TRBJ2-5,TRBV7-6,TRBD2,.,TGTGCCAGCAGCTTAGAAGTGGGCGGGGGGGCAGAGAAGACCCAGTACTTC,CASSLEVGGGAEKTQYF
16,TRBJ2-7,TRBV11-2,TRBD1,.,TGTGCCAGCAGCCCTAGGGCGGGACAGGGGTGGTACGAGCAGTACTTC,CASSPRAGQGWYEQYF
13,TRBJ1-2,TRBV18,.,.,TGTGCCAGCTCACCACAAGAAGAGTACGGCTACACCTTC,CASSPQEEYGYTF
13,TRBJ1-3,TRBV12-3/TRBV12-4,.,.,TGTGCCAGCGGACGGCACTCTGGAAACACCATATATTTT,CASGRHSGNTIYF
14,TRBJ2-7,TRBV7-2,.,.,TGTGCCAGCACCCTCACTTCCTCGACCGGCGAGCAGTACTTC,CASTLTSSTGEQYF
12,TRBJ2-7,TRBV28,.,.,TGTGCCAGCAGTTTCCCGGCATACGAGCAGTACTTC,CASSFPAYEQYF
15,TRBJ2-1,TRBV5-8,TRBD1,.,TGTGCCAGCGGCCCCGGGACAGGGATGATGGTTGAGCAGTTCTTC,CASGPGTGMMVEQFF
14,TRBJ1-2,TRBV15,.,few,TGTGCCACCAGCAGAGCTTTGGGGGGCGATGGCTACACCTTC,CATSRALGGDGYTF
16,TRBJ2-3,TRBV28,.,.,TGTGCCAGCAAAGGCCGGGACTGGGTTTCTTCAGATACGCAGTATTTT,CASKGRDWVSSDTQYF
16,TRBJ2-1,TRBV5-1,TRBD1,.,TGCGCCAGCAGCTGGGGACAGGGGGCTTCCTACAATGAGCAGTTCTTC,CASSWGQGASYNEQFF
19,TRBJ2-6,TRBV11-2,TRBD1,.,TGTGCCAGCAGCTTAGGACGGGGACAGGGGGCCTCTGGGGCCAACGTCCTGACTTTC,CASSLGRGQGASGANVLTF
16,TRBJ2-1,TRBV5-5,.,few,TGTGCCAGCAGCTCCACGGGGGTCGGATCCTACAATGAGCAGTTCTTC,CASSSTGVGSYNEQFF
14,TRBJ2-7,TRBV28,TRBD1,.,TGTGCCAGCAGTCCCGGGACAGGGACCTACGAGCAGTACTTC,CASSPGTGTYEQYF
16,TRBJ2-3,TRBV6-2/TRBV6-3,TRBD1,.,TGTGCCAGCAGTTACTCCGGGACAGGGAACACAGATACGCAGTATTTT,CASSYSGTGNTDTQYF
17,TRBJ1-4,TRBV9,.,.,TGTGCCAGCAGCGTAGAGGATGGGCAGACAGTTAATGAAAAACTGTTTTTT,CASSVEDGQTVNEKLFF
13,TRBJ1-1,TRBV6-5,.,.,TGTGCCAGCAGTCCGGCGCGCGGCACTGAAGCTTTCTTT,CASSPARGTEAFF
16,TRBJ1-5,TRBV5-1,TRBD1,.,TGCGCCAGCAGCTTAGGCAGGGGGGATAGCAATCAGCCCCAGCATTTT,CASSLGRGDSNQPQHF
16,TRBJ1-6,TRBV4-3,TRBD1,few,TGCGCCAGCTCCAACGACAGGGTAAAAAGTAATTCACCCCTCCACTTT,CASSNDRVKSNSPLHF
14,TRBJ2-7,TRBV5-1,.,.,TGCGCCAGCAGCTTGCGACCGCGCTCCTACGAGCAGTACTTC,CASSLRPRSYEQYF
18,TRBJ2-2,TRBV27,TRBD2,.,TGTGCCAGCAGTACGACTAGCGGGGGGTACACGAACACCGGGGAGCTGTTTTTT,CASSTTSGGYTNTGELFF
15,TRBJ1-1,TRBV6-4,TRBD1,.,TGTGCCAGCAGTGGACAGGGCGACGGTACCACTGAAGCTTTCTTT,CASSGQGDGTTEAFF
17,TRBJ2-1,TRBV19,.,.,TGTGCCAGTAGTACAGGGATTGCGCCAGGGCCCTACAATGAGCAGTTCTTC,CASSTGIAPGPYNEQFF
12,TRBJ1-1,TRBV29-1,.,.,TGCAGCGTTGTTATCTGGGGCACTGAAGCTTTCTTT,CSVVIWGTEAFF
13,TRBJ1-2,TRBV15,TRBD1,few,TGTGCCACCAGCGTACGGACAGGGAGTGGCTACACCTTC,CATSVRTGSGYTF
17,TRBJ1-3,TRBV7-6,TRBD1,.,TGTGCCAGCAGCCCCGACAGGGGACAACCATCTGGAAACACCATATATTTT,CASSPDRGQPSGNTIYF
16,TRBJ2-5,TRBV20-1,TRBD2,.,TGCAGTGCTAGTTCCCTAGCGGGGGCCCTCCAAGAGACCCAGTACTTC,CSASSLAGALQETQYF
14,TRBJ1-4,TRBV6-5,.,once,TGTGCCAGCAGCTGGGGATCGAATAATGAAAAACTGTTTTTT,CASSWGSNNEKLFF
13,TRBJ2-3,TRBV7-2,.,.,TGTGCCAGCAGCTCCTTCAGCGCAGATACGCAGTATTTT,CASSSFSADTQYF
15,TRBJ2-7,TRBV19,.,.,TGTGCCAGTAGTGCGAGGGACCGCAGACGGGGAGAGCAGTACTTC,CASSARDRRRGEQYF
15,TRBJ1-4,TRBV5-4,.,.,TGTGCCAGCAGCTTGGAAGGCAGGAACAATGAAAAACTGTTTTTT,CASSLEGRNNEKLFF